These T cell receptor beta chains were read from a single sample in a study of beta chain features in type 1 diabetes. Produced via immunoSEQ multiplex PCR; TCRdb's table is partial and in-frame only. The profile shows some 160,000 clones, roughly 9% of them singletons. The sample was central memory CD4+ T cells from blood. Receptor source: a woman in her twenties or thirties with type 1 diabetes. The CDR3 runs from the conserved cysteine through the conserved F or W. Each record gives: V gene, clone size, D gene, J gene, CDR3 protein, CDR3 DNA. The D gene is left open where the match is weak. The size of a clone is reported for some rows only, either as once, few or many, or as a class for expanded clones.

v_call: TRBV11-3
clone_size: few
d_call: TRBD1
j_call: TRBJ2-1
cdr3_aa: CASSPGGQGAKSLNEQFF
cdr3_nt: TGTGCCAGCAGCCCCGGGGGACAGGGGGCAAAATCGCTGAATGAGCAGTTCTTC

v_call: TRBV19
clone_size: NA
d_call: NA
j_call: TRBJ1-1
cdr3_aa: CASKGGRRNTEAFF
cdr3_nt: TGTGCCAGTAAAGGAGGGAGGAGAAACACTGAAGCTTTCTTT

v_call: TRBV27
clone_size: few
d_call: NA
j_call: TRBJ2-1
cdr3_aa: CASSLDFPSYNEQFF
cdr3_nt: TGTGCCAGCAGTTTGGACTTCCCGTCCTACAATGAGCAGTTCTTC

v_call: TRBV5-4
clone_size: NA
d_call: TRBD1
j_call: TRBJ1-2
cdr3_aa: CASSSPSGTGDYGYTF
cdr3_nt: TGTGCCAGCAGTTCCCCCTCGGGGACAGGGGACTATGGCTACACCTTC

v_call: TRBV15
clone_size: few
d_call: TRBD1
j_call: TRBJ2-5
cdr3_aa: CATSRDRPRQGETQYF
cdr3_nt: TGTGCCACCAGCAGAGATCGGCCGAGACAGGGGGAGACCCAGTACTTC

v_call: TRBV4-1
clone_size: NA
d_call: TRBD2
j_call: TRBJ2-3
cdr3_aa: CASSQLGLAGVVDTQYF
cdr3_nt: TGCGCCAGCAGCCAACTCGGACTAGCGGGAGTTGTAGATACGCAGTATTTT

v_call: TRBV28
clone_size: NA
d_call: TRBD2
j_call: TRBJ2-7
cdr3_aa: CASNPLAGAREQYF
cdr3_nt: TGTGCCAGCAACCCACTAGCGGGAGCTCGCGAGCAGTACTTC

v_call: TRBV6-1
clone_size: few
d_call: NA
j_call: TRBJ2-1
cdr3_aa: CASSDGLARTYNEQFF
cdr3_nt: TGTGCCAGCAGTGATGGGCTAGCTCGCACCTACAATGAGCAGTTCTTC

v_call: TRBV28
clone_size: NA
d_call: TRBD2
j_call: TRBJ2-7
cdr3_aa: CASLAGGPSYEQYF
cdr3_nt: TGTGCCAGTTTAGCGGGAGGGCCCTCCTACGAGCAGTACTTC

v_call: TRBV27
clone_size: once
d_call: TRBD2
j_call: TRBJ2-7
cdr3_aa: CASSKRELYEQYF
cdr3_nt: TGTGCCAGCAGTAAGCGGGAGTTGTACGAGCAGTACTTC

v_call: TRBV7-9
clone_size: few
d_call: NA
j_call: TRBJ2-1
cdr3_aa: CASSFGGDNEQFF
cdr3_nt: TGTGCCAGCAGCTTCGGAGGGGACAATGAGCAGTTCTTC

v_call: TRBV6-5
clone_size: few
d_call: NA
j_call: TRBJ2-7
cdr3_aa: CASSRSTRNREQYF
cdr3_nt: TGTGCCAGCAGCCGATCCACTAGGAATCGCGAGCAGTACTTC